These T cell receptor beta chains were read from a single sample in a study of Graves' ophthalmopathy and Graves' hyperthyroidism. TCRdb ran MiXCR on the multiplex PCR reads and lists one entry per CDR3 protein. The table lists hundreds of thousands of distinct CDR3 sequences, about two fifths of them singletons. Sequenced input: peripheral blood. Receptors were obtained from an adult man with Graves' ophthalmopathy. CDR3s include the opening cysteine and the closing phenylalanine or tryptophan. The D gene is left open where the match is weak. Expanded clones are given a class, and other clones once, few, many or no size at all.

J,D,size,length,V,DNA,CDR3
TRBJ2-3,TRBD2,NA,15,TRBV6-4,TGTGCCAGCAGTGTTACAGCGGGGGGTACAGATACGCAGTATTTT,CASSVTAGGTDTQYF
TRBJ2-7,NA,few,13,TRBV7-3,TGTGCCAGCAGGGACAGGGACTACTACGAGCAGTACTTC,CASRDRDYYEQYF
TRBJ1-5,NA,NA,15,TRBV10-3,TGTGCCATCAGTGAGTTAAGGAGGGGACCTCAGCCCCAGCATTTT,CAISELRRGPQPQHF
TRBJ2-5,NA,many,14,TRBV9,TGTGCCAGCAGCCCCCGCCCAGGCTGGGAGACCCAGTACTTC,CASSPRPGWETQYF
TRBJ1-2,TRBD1,NA,12,TRBV10-3,TGTGCCATCAGTGGGGAGGGGGCTGGCTACACCTTC,CAISGEGAGYTF
TRBJ1-1,NA,many,11,TRBV29-1,TGCAGCGTTCAAGGTAGGACTGAAGCTTTCTTT,CSVQGRTEAFF
TRBJ2-5,TRBD1,NA,15,TRBV9,TGTGCCAGCAGCGCGCACAGGGGGGATCGGGAGACCCAGTACTTC,CASSAHRGDRETQYF
TRBJ2-7,NA,many,13,TRBV24-1,TGTGCCACCAGTGATGGATCCTCCTACGAGCAGTACTTC,CATSDGSSYEQYF
TRBJ2-5,TRBD2,NA,16,TRBV9,TGTGCCAGCAGCCAAGGCTCTAGCGGTCTAAGAAGGACCCAGTACTTC,CASSQGSSGLRRTQYF
TRBJ2-5,TRBD2,NA,15,TRBV29-1,TGCAGCGTTGGACTAGCGGGGGGGCGTATGGAGACCCAGTACTTC,CSVGLAGGRMETQYF
TRBJ2-7,NA,few,13,TRBV7-2,TGTGCCAGCAGCCGGAATGGGGCCCACGAGCAGTACTTC,CASSRNGAHEQYF
TRBJ1-2,TRBD1,NA,13,TRBV25-1,TGTGCCAGCAGCCGACAGGGGGTGAAGGGCTACACCTTC,CASSRQGVKGYTF
TRBJ2-5,NA,NA,14,TRBV11-1,TGTGCCAGCAGCTTAGCGGGATTCCAAGAGACCCAGTACTTC,CASSLAGFQETQYF
TRBJ1-5,NA,many,16,TRBV19,TGTGCCAGTAGTATACTGGTAGGGTCACGCAATCAGCCCCAGCATTTT,CASSILVGSRNQPQHF
TRBJ2-2,NA,NA,12,TRBV29-1,TGCAGCTTGGTACCTGGAACCGGGGAGCTGTTTTTT,CSLVPGTGELFF
TRBJ2-5,NA,many,14,TRBV19,TGTGCCAGTAGTATGAGGGCCAGGGAAGAGACCCAGTACTTC,CASSMRAREETQYF
TRBJ2-7,NA,few,17,TRBV25-1,TGTGCCAGCAGTTACGATCCCGCCAACGAAGGATACTACGAGCAGTACTTC,CASSYDPANEGYYEQYF
TRBJ2-7,TRBD2,many,15,TRBV7-6,TGTGCCAGCAGCCTACTAGCGGGAGGGGGGTACGAGCAGTACTTC,CASSLLAGGGYEQYF
TRBJ2-7,TRBD1,NA,17,TRBV7-7,TGTGCCAGCAGCTCATCCCTGCAACAGGGGGAAGAGGCCGAGCAGTACTTC,CASSSSLQQGEEAEQYF
TRBJ2-3,NA,NA,13,TRBV2,TGTGCCAGCACAGCGGATAGCACAGATACGCAGTATTTT,CASTADSTDTQYF
TRBJ1-4,NA,many,13,TRBV4-1,TGCGCCAGCAGCCAAGAACAAAACGAAAAACTGTTTTTT,CASSQEQNEKLFF
TRBJ1-3,NA,many,15,TRBV10-3,TGTGCCATCAGAAACAGGGAAGGCTCTGGAAACACCATATATTTT,CAIRNREGSGNTIYF
TRBJ2-7,TRBD1,few,11,TRBV30,TGTGCCTGGAGTGTGGGACAGGGTCAGTACTTC,CAWSVGQGQYF
TRBJ1-3,NA,once,13,TRBV10-2,TGCGCCAGCAGTGAGAAGCCCCGGAACACCATATATTTT,CASSEKPRNTIYF
TRBJ2-7,TRBD1,NA,13,TRBV7-7,TGTGCCAGCAGCAGGGACAGGGACCACGAGCAGTACTTC,CASSRDRDHEQYF
TRBJ2-6,TRBD1,NA,16,TRBV7-4,TGTGCCAGCAGCGGAACAGGGGCTTCTGAGGCCAACGTCCTGACTTTC,CASSGTGASEANVLTF
TRBJ2-6,TRBD1,few,16,TRBV6-2/TRBV6-3,TGTGCCAGCAGCGAACAGGGGGCGCAAGGGGCCAACGTCCTGACTTTC,CASSEQGAQGANVLTF
TRBJ1-5,NA,NA,11,TRBV7-9,TGTGCCAGCAGCTACGGGGGGCCCCAGCATTTT,CASSYGGPQHF
TRBJ2-2,TRBD1,NA,14,TRBV9,TGTGCCAGCAGCGTGTCAGGGGGAACCGGGGAGCTGTTTTTT,CASSVSGGTGELFF
TRBJ1-2,TRBD1,NA,17,TRBV4-2,TGTGCCGGCAGCCTCAGGGCCACAGGGGGCGTTAACTATGGCTACACCTTC,CAGSLRATGGVNYGYTF
TRBJ1-2,TRBD1,NA,14,TRBV10-3,TGTGCCAGCGAGGGACAGGGAGGTCGGTATGGCTACACCTTC,CASEGQGGRYGYTF
TRBJ1-1,TRBD1,NA,16,TRBV19,TGTGCCAGTAGTATTCGGACAGGGGGCGGATTCACTGAAGCTTTCTTT,CASSIRTGGGFTEAFF
TRBJ2-5,TRBD2,NA,15,TRBV5-1,TGCGCCAGCAGCTTGAGTGTGGGACTAGGAGAGACCCAGTACTTC,CASSLSVGLGETQYF
TRBJ1-5,NA,many,14,TRBV19,TGTGCCAGTGCTCATAGTCAGTTAAATCAGCCCCAGCATTTT,CASAHSQLNQPQHF
TRBJ2-5,NA,many,14,TRBV6-5,TGTGCCAGCAGTTATTTGGGGGAGCTTGAGACCCAGTACTTC,CASSYLGELETQYF
TRBJ2-5,NA,NA,10,TRBV7-9,TGTGCCAGCACGGGTGCAACCCAGTACTTC,CASTGATQYF
TRBJ2-5,TRBD2,many,13,TRBV7-7,TGTGCTAGCAGCTTAGCGGGTACAGAGACCCAGTACTTC,CASSLAGTETQYF
TRBJ1-6,NA,many,15,TRBV9,TGTGCCAGCAGCGAAGATATGAGCGGTAATTCACCCCTCCACTTT,CASSEDMSGNSPLHF
TRBJ2-2,NA,few,17,TRBV14,TGTGCCAGCAGCCAAGAAGAGCGTGGCTACAGCACCGGGGAGCTGTTTTTT,CASSQEERGYSTGELFF
TRBJ1-1,NA,NA,15,TRBV25-1,TGTGCCAGCAGTGCTCGGGACCCGGGTTGGACTGAAGCTTTCTTT,CASSARDPGWTEAFF
TRBJ2-5,NA,NA,12,TRBV20-1,TGCAGTGCGCGGACAGATAATCAGCCCCAGTACTTC,CSARTDNQPQYF
TRBJ2-5,NA,NA,14,TRBV25-1,TGTGCCAGCAGTTACTGGCCCGACGAAGAGACCCAGTACTTC,CASSYWPDEETQYF
TRBJ2-2,TRBD2,many,14,TRBV9,TGTGCCAGCAGACTAGCGGGAGGGATCGGGGAGCTGTTTTTT,CASRLAGGIGELFF
TRBJ2-5,NA,many,15,TRBV7-2,TGTGCCAGCAGCTTTTCGGGCAGTCTCCAAGAGACCCAGTACTTC,CASSFSGSLQETQYF
TRBJ1-6,NA,NA,14,TRBV7-9,TGTGCCAGCAGCTTTGGATGGGGTAATTCACCCCTCCACTTT,CASSFGWGNSPLHF
TRBJ1-2,TRBD1,few,15,TRBV5-4,TGTGCCAGCAGCGACCGGGACAGGGCATACTATGGCTACACCTTC,CASSDRDRAYYGYTF
TRBJ1-2,NA,many,12,TRBV5-6,TGTGCCAGCAGCCTACGGCGGTCAGGCTACACCTTC,CASSLRRSGYTF
TRBJ2-7,NA,few,13,TRBV6-1,TGTGCCAGCAGTGTGAGACCGAACTACGAGCAGTACTTC,CASSVRPNYEQYF
TRBJ1-6,TRBD1,many,15,TRBV9,TGTGCCAGCAGCGCGACGGGACAGGGCGGTTCACCCCTCCACTTT,CASSATGQGGSPLHF
TRBJ1-1,NA,many,13,TRBV12-3/TRBV12-4,TGTGCCAGCAGTTTATATCAGAACACTGAAGCTTTCTTT,CASSLYQNTEAFF
TRBJ1-6,NA,few,12,TRBV7-8,TGTGCCTGGAGTGCGTCAGATTCACCCCTCCACTTT,CAWSASDSPLHF
TRBJ1-4,TRBD1,NA,17,TRBV24-1,TGTGCCAGCAGATTCGGGACAGGGGGGGCAACTAATGAAAAACTGTTTTTT,CASRFGTGGATNEKLFF
TRBJ2-6,TRBD1,many,17,TRBV5-8,TGTGCCAGCAGCTTCGGGACAGGGGGCTCTGGGGCCAACGTCCTGACTTTC,CASSFGTGGSGANVLTF
TRBJ2-7,TRBD1,NA,16,TRBV10-3,TGTGCCACCGTTAAGTCTACCGGACAGGGGACGTACGAGCAGTACTTC,CATVKSTGQGTYEQYF
TRBJ1-2,NA,many,15,TRBV24-1,TGTGCCACCAGTGATTTGGGGTCCCTTGACTATGGCTACACCTTC,CATSDLGSLDYGYTF
TRBJ1-5,NA,NA,15,TRBV6-5,TGTGCCAGCAGTTACTCGGGGTCCGGGAATCAGCCCCAGCATTTT,CASSYSGSGNQPQHF
TRBJ1-1,NA,NA,12,TRBV30,TGTGCCGGGTGGACCAGGGGCACTGAAGCTTTCTTT,CAGWTRGTEAFF